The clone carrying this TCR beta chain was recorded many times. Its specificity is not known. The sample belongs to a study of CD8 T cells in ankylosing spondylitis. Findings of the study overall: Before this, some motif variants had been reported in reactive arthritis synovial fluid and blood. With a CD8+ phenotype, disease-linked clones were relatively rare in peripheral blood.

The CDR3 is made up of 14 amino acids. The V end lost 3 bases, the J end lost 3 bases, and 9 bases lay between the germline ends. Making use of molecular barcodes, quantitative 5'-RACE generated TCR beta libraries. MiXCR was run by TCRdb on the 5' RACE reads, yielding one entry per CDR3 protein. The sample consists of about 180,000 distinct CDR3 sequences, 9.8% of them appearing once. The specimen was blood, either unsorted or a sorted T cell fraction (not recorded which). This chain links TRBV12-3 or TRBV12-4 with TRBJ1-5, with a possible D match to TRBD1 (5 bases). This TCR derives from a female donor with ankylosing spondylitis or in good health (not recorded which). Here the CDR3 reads CASSLGRFNQPQHF. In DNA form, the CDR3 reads TGTGCCAGCAGTTTGGGGCGGTTCAATCAGCCCCAGCATTTT.